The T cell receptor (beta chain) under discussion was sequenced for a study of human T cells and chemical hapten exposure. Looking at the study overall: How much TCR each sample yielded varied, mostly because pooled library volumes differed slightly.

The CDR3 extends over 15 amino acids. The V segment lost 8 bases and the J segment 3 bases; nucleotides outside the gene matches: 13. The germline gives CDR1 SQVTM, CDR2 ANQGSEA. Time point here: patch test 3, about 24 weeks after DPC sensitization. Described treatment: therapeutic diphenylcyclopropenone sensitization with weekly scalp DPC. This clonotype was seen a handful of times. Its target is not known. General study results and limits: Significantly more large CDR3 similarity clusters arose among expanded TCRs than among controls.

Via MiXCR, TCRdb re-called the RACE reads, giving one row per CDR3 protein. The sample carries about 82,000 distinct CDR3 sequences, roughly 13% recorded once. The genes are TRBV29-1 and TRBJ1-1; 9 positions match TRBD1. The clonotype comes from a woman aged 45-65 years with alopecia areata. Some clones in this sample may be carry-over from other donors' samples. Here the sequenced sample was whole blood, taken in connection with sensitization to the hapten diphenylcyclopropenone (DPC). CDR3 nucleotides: TGCAGCTCCCGGGGGCCGGGACAGGGTTACACTGAAGCTTTCTTT. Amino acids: CSSRGPGQGYTEAFF.